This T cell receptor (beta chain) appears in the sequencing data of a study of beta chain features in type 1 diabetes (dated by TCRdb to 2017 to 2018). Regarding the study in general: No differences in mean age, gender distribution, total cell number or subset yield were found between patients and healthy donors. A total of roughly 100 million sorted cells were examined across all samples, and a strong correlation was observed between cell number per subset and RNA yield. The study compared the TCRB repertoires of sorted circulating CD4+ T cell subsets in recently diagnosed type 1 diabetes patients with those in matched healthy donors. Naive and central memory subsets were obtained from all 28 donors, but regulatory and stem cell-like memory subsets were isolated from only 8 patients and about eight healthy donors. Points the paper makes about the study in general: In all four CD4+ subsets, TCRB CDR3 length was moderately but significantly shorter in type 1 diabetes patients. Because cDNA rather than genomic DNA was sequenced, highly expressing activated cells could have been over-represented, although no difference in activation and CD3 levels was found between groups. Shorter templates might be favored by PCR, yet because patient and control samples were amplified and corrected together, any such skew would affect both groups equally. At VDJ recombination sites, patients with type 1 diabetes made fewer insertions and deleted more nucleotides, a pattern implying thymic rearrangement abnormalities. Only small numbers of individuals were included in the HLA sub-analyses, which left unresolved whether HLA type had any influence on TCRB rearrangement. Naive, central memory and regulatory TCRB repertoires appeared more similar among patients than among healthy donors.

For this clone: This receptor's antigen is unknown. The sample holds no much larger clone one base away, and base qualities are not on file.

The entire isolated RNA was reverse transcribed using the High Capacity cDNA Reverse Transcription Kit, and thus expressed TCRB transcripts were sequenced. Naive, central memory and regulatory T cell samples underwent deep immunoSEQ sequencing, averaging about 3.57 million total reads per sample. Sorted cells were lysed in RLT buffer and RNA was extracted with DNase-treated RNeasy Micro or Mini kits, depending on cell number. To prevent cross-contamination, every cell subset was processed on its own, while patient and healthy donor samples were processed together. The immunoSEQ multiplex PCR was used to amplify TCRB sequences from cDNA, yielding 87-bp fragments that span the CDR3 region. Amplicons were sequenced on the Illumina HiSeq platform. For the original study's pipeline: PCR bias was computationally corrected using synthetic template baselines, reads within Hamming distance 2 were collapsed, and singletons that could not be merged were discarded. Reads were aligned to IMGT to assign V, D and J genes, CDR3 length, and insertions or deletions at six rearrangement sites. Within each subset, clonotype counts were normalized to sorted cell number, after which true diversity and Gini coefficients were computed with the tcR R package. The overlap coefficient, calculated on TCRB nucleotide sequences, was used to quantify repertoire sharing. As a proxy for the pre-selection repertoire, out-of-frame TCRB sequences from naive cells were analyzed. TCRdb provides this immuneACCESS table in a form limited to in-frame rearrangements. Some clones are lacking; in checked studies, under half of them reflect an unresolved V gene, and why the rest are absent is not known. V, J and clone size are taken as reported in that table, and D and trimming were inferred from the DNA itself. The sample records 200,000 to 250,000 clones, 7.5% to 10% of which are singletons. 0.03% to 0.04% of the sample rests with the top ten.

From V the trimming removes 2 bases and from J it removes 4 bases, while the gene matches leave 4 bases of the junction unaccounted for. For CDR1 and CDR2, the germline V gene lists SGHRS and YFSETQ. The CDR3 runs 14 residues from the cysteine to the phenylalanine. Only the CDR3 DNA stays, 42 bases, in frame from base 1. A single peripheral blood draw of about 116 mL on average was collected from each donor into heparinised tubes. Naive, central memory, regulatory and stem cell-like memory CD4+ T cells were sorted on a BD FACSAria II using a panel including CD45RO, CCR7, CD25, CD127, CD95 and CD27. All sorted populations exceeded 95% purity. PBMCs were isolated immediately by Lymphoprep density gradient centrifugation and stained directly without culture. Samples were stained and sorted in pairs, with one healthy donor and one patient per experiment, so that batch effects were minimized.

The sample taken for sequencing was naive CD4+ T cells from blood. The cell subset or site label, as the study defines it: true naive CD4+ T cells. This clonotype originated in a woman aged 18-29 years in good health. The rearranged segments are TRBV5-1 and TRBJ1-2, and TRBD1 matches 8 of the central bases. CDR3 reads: CASSLTGGGYGYTF. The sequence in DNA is TGCGCCAGCAGCTTAACAGGGGGTGGCTATGGCTACACCTTC. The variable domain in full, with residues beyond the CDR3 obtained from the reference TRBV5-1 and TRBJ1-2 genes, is KAGVTQTPRYLIKTRGQQVTLSCSPISGHRSVSWYQQTPGQGLQFLFEYFSETQRNKGNFPGRFSGRQFSNSRSEMNVSTLELGDSALYLCASSLTGGGYGYTFGSGTRLTVV.